In its sample, the clone carrying this T cell receptor (beta chain) was seen a few times. Germline CDR1 and CDR2: SGHTA and FQGNSA. There are 14 residues in the CDR3. The V gene lost 0 bases and the J gene lost 2 bases, with 7 bases spanning the gap. This specimen comes from a study of human T cells and chemical hapten exposure. Study-wide context: For the approximately 25-week duration of the study, patients were given weekly doses of diphenylcyclopropenone on the scalp. Upper back patch tests used 0.01% DPC, scored after 6 days.

TCRdb recomputed calls from the RACE reads with MiXCR, one row per CDR3 protein. This sample carries some 250,000 distinct CDR3 sequences, around 7% of them seen once, and the ten largest clones take more than 1%. Time point described: pre-sensitization, week 0. Treatment reported: therapeutic diphenylcyclopropenone sensitization with weekly scalp DPC. Patch tests were applied only after blood draws. The authors extracted total RNA from unfractionated whole blood. Sequenced here: whole blood, sampled in connection with sensitization to the hapten diphenylcyclopropenone (DPC). V is TRBV7-2 and J is TRBJ2-5; TRBD2 might be the D (6 bases). This clonotype originated in a man aged 18 to 29 with alopecia areata. Some clones in this sample may be carry-over from other donors' samples. CDR3 DNA: TGTGCCAGCAGCTTAGCGCGGGATCAAGAGACCCAGTACTTC. Amino acid sequence: CASSLARDQETQYF.